The sequence of this T cell receptor (beta chain) was determined in a study of technical replicates of blood from a handful of donors (dated by TCRdb to between 2016 and 2019). Remarks on this clone: Its antigen target is currently unknown. No clone much larger than this one lies a single base away; base qualities are absent.

To prepare the library, the immunoSEQ multiplex PCR assay was applied. TCRdb carries this immuneACCESS record with in-frame sequences only. Its versions omit some clonotypes, under half of them owing to an unresolved V gene in the studies checked, with the rest unexplained. The sample yields about 67,000 clones; 95% to 98% were counted once. The ten largest clones represent under 0.3% of the sample. The sequencing sample was made of T cells isolated from PBMCs. The TCR sequence derives from a human donor in good health.

The sequenced DNA is TGTGCCAGCAAGTTCGGGGACAGCTACGAGCAGTACTTC. Its translation is CASKFGDSYEQYF. In this chain, TRBV27 is recombined with TRBJ2-7, with TRBD1 matching 7 junction bases. Trimming leaves V shorter by 7 bases and J shorter by 3 bases, with the junction holding 6 bases beyond the gene matches. The germline V gene (reference sequence) specifies MNHEY as CDR1 and SMNVEV as CDR2. From cysteine to phenylalanine, the CDR3 is 13 amino acids long. Solely the CDR3 DNA is kept, with 39 bases framed from the first base.